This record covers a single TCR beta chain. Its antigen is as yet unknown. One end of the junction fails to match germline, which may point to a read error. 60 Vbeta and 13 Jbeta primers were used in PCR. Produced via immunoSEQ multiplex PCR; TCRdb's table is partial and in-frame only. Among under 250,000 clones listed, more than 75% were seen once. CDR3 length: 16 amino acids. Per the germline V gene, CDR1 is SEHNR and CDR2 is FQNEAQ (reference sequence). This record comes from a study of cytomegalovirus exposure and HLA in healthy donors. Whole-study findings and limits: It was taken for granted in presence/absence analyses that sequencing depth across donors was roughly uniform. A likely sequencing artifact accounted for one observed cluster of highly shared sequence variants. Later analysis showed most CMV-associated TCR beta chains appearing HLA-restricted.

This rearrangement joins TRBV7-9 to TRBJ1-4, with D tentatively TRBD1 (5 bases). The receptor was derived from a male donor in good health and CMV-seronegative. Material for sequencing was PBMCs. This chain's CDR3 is CSSSPAGTATNEKLFF. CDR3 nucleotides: TGTTCCAGCAGCCCTGCGGGGACTGCAACTAATGAAAAACTGTTTTTT.